The 5 T cell receptor beta chains listed next were all sequenced from one sample in a study of blood T cell repertoires in COVID-19. Assay: immunoSEQ multiplex PCR; the TCRdb copy retains only in-frame clones and omits some. The table lists 390,000 or so clones, roughly 85% of them singletons. Sequencing used peripheral blood. Source of these receptors: a woman younger than 45 with active or convalescent COVID-19.

The genes are TRBV9 and TRBJ2-1, with TRBD1 matching over 9 bases. Trimming at V came to 0 bases and at J to 0 bases, leaving 4 bases not matched to a gene. Germline V lookup: CDR1 SGDLS, CDR2 YYNGEE. The CDR3 contains 17 residues. The CDR3 DNA reads as TGTGCCAGCAGCGTAGTTGCGACAGGGGGCTCCTACAATGAGCAGTTCTTC. Protein: CASSVVATGGSYNEQFF. Filled out from reference TRBV9 and TRBJ2-1, the complete variable domain reads DSGVTQTPKHLITATGQRVTLRCSPRSGDLSVYWYQQSLDQGLQFLIQYYNGEERAKGNILERFSAQQFPDLHSELNLSSLELGDSALYFCASSVVATGGSYNEQFFGPGTRLTVL.

The chain is built from TRBV11-3 and TRBJ2-5, with TRBD1 identical over 9 bases. This CDR3 comprises 15 residues. Trimming cost V 4 bases and J 5 bases; bases outside gene matches: 8. CDR1 SGHNT and CDR2 YENEEA come from the germline V gene. As DNA, the CDR3 is TGTGCCAGCAGCTCGGGACAGGGACTTTTGGAGACCCAGTACTTC. This gives the protein CASSSGQGLLETQYF.

The genes are TRBV20-1 and TRBJ2-3, with 9 bases identical to TRBD2. This CDR3 region has 17 residues. Germline values: CDR1 DFQATT, CDR2 SNEGSKA (reference sequence). Trimming removed 3 bases from V and 3 bases from J; junction bases left unmatched: 13. The CDR3 region is CSASNVLAGLRTDTQYF. The CDR3 nucleotides are TGCAGTGCTAGTAATGTACTAGCGGGTCTTAGAACAGATACGCAGTATTTT.

The chain recombines TRBV5-1 with TRBJ2-1; tentative D call: TRBD1 (5 bases). The CDR3 is 16 residues long. Trimming took off 5 bases at V and 3 bases at J, with 18 bases between the two ends. CDR1 and CDR2 (germline): SGHRS, YFSETQ. The CDR3 is CASRDRALGVYNEQFF. The CDR3 DNA is TGCGCCAGCAGAGATCGGGCCTTAGGGGTCTACAATGAGCAGTTCTTC.

The chain employs TRBV6-5 and TRBJ2-7; TRBD1 aligns across 7 bases. The CDR3 consists of 12 residues. CDR1 and CDR2 (germline): MNHEY, SVGAGI. The V gene end was trimmed by 9 bases and the J gene end by 7 bases; junction bases not matched to a gene: 9. CDR3: CASTGAGGEQYF. In DNA form, the CDR3 reads TGTGCCAGTACAGGGGCGGGCGGGGAGCAGTACTTC.